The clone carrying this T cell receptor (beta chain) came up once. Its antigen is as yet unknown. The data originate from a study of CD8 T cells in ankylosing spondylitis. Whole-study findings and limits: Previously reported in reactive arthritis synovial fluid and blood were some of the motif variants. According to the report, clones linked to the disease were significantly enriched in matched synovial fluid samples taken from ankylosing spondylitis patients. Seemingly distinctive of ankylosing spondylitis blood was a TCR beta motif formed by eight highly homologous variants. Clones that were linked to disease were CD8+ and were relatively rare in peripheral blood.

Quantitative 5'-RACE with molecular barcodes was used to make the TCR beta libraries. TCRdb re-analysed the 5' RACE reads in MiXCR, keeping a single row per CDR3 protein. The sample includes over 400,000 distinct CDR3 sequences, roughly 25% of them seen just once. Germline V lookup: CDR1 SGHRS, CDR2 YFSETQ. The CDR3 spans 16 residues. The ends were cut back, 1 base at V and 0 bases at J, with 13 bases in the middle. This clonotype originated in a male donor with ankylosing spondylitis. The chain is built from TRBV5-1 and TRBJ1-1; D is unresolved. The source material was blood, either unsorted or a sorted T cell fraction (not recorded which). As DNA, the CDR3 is TGCGCCAGCAGCTTGTCTAGACGAGTACTGAACACTGAAGCTTTCTTT. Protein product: CASSLSRRVLNTEAFF.